This T cell receptor (beta chain) emerged from a study of T cells in Graves' hyperthyroidism and ophthalmopathy. Study background: Blood was drawn when the patient was first diagnosed and still untreated. Broader study findings: Blood held most thyroid clonotypes expanded above 0.001 frequency.

What was amplified from RNA transcripts were TCR beta CDR3 regions. HTBI primers were employed in a first-round RT-PCR of the TCR CDR3. TCRdb reprocessed the multiplex PCR reads via MiXCR and lists one record per CDR3 protein. There are about 760,000 distinct CDR3 sequences in the sample; 35% occur only once, and about a third lies in the top ten. This clonotype was detected many times. Its antigen is currently unknown. Germline V gene lookup returns CDR1 ENHRY and CDR2 SYGVKD. V was pared by 9 bases and J by 1 base, with 2 bases of the junction left unmatched. CDR3 length: 14 residues. Stable Graves' hyperthyroidism denoted no ophthalmopathy progression over 18 months. Those with hyperthyroidism were 18 to 65 years old, newly diagnosed, and ill for under 2 months.

The sequenced material came from blood. This TCR was sampled from a woman aged 40 to 55 with Graves' hyperthyroidism. The rearrangement uses TRBV10-3 and TRBJ2-2, with 10 bases identical to TRBD2. CDR3 nucleotide sequence: TGTGCCATAAGACTAGCGGGGAACACCGGGGAGCTGTTTTTT. As protein: CAIRLAGNTGELFF.